Below are 8 T cell receptor beta chains sequenced from a single sample in a study of cytomegalovirus exposure and HLA in healthy donors. The PCR ran on 60 Vbeta and 13 Jbeta primers. Produced via immunoSEQ multiplex PCR; TCRdb's table is partial and in-frame only. The table includes roughly 150,000 clones, roughly 79% detected once. Sequencing was carried out using PBMCs. The receptors shown here come from a woman in her 40s in good health and CMV-seropositive.

J is TRBJ2-2 and V is TRBV7-6, with D maybe TRBD1 (5 bases). CDR1 is SGHVS and CDR2 is FNYEAQ in the germline V gene. Trimming pared 3 bases from V and 6 bases from J, leaving 11 bases between. The CDR3 length is 14 residues. CDR3 nucleotides: TGTGCCAGCAGCTTCGACAGAGGATCCGGGGAGCTGTTTTTT. Translation gives CASSFDRGSGELFF. The complete variable domain, with remaining parts taken from reference TRBV7-6 and TRBJ2-2, reads GAGVSQSPRYKVTKRGQDVALRCDPISGHVSLYWYRQALGQGPEFLTYFNYEAQQDKSGLPNDRFSAERPEGSISTLTIQRTEQRDSAMYRCASSFDRGSGELFFGEGSRLTVL.

The rearrangement uses TRBV5-8 and TRBJ1-1, with 9 nucleotides matching TRBD1. V lost 4 bases, J lost 4 bases, and 8 bases stayed unmatched. CDR1 is SGHTS, CDR2 YDEGEE, per germline. The length of the CDR3 is 15 residues. CDR3 region: CASSLGQGLSTEAFF. The CDR3 DNA is TGTGCCAGCAGCCTTGGACAGGGGTTGAGCACTGAAGCTTTCTTT.

The chain carries TRBV18 and TRBJ2-7; 8 nucleotides match TRBD1. The trim removed 5 bases at V and 1 base at J, leaving 4 bases unmatched. Germline V lookup: CDR1 KGHSH, CDR2 LQKENI. The CDR3 extends over 14 amino acids. CDR3 in DNA: TGTGCCAGCTCAGACAGGGACAGGTCCTACGAGCAGTACTTC. Translation: CASSDRDRSYEQYF.

This clone has a single count. The rearrangement uses TRBV28 and TRBJ1-1; TRBD1 aligns across 9 bases. CDR3 length equals 15 residues. The germline V gene encodes CDR1 MDHEN and CDR2 SYDVKM. V lost 7 bases and J lost 5; bases outside the gene matches: 11. CDR3 amino acids: CASIRAGQGLTEAFF. In DNA form, the CDR3 reads TGTGCCAGCATCAGGGCCGGACAGGGGTTGACTGAAGCTTTCTTT.

The chain carries TRBV5-1 and TRBJ1-4, with 7 bases matching TRBD1. Germline-derived CDR1 and CDR2 are SGHRS and YFSETQ. Unmatched junction bases numbered 2, after V lost 0 bases and J lost 3 bases. The CDR3 has 15 residues. CDR3 sequence: CASSLGTGANEKLFF. CDR3 DNA: TGCGCCAGCAGCTTGGGTACAGGGGCTAATGAAAAACTGTTTTTT.

The V gene is TRBV6-4, the J gene TRBJ2-5; TRBD2 might be the D (7 bases). The end of the DNA aligns better with TRBJ2-7, so the J call may be wrong. Looked up from germline, CDR1 is MRHNA and CDR2 is SNTAGT. The CDR3 loop spans 16 amino acids. CDR3 sequence reads: CASSEPWRGPPYEQYF. For the CDR3, the DNA is TGTGCCAGCAGTGAACCTTGGCGGGGGCCTCCCTACGAGCAGTACTTC.

This clone has more than one count but fewer than ten. The V call is TRBV9, the J call TRBJ2-3; no firm D call. From germline, CDR1 is SGDLS and CDR2 YYNGEE. The CDR3 spans 15 residues. V was trimmed by 6 bases and J by 0 bases, leaving 14 bases between them. CDR3 protein: CASTTAPRSTDTQYF. The CDR3 bases are TGTGCCAGCACCACCGCTCCGCGGAGCACAGATACGCAGTATTTT.

The chain uses TRBV30 and TRBJ1-2; TRBD1 is a possible D gene (6 bases). Trimming pared 3 bases from V and 3 bases from J, leaving 8 bases between. Germline V gives CDR1 GTSNPN, CDR2 SVGIG (reference sequence). The CDR3 is made up of 12 amino acids. The CDR3 sequence: CAWRQGDYGYTF. In DNA form, the CDR3 reads TGTGCCTGGAGACAGGGAGACTATGGCTACACCTTC.